This TCR beta chain was captured by sequencing in a study of blood T cell repertoires in COVID-19. Authors' methods: From reference gene primer amplification, estimates of nucleated cell counts were derived. Clones were sequenced by immunoSEQ multiplex PCR, and TCRdb holds only the in-frame ones, with some missing. The DNA gave D and trimming, while V, J and clone size come from that table. The sample has a few hundred thousand clones; about 88% are singletons. The CDR3 is 14 amino acids. V lost 5 bases and J lost 4, with 14 bases in between. Germline V CDR1 and CDR2: MDHEN, SYDVKM. The V call is TRBV28, the J call TRBJ1-2; D might be TRBD1 (6 bases). The source material was peripheral blood. The origin of this receptor is a woman in her forties or fifties with COVID-19, enrolled during active disease. CDR3 sequence: CASSQDSRSYGYTF. For the CDR3, the DNA is TGTGCCAGCAGTCAGGACAGCCGGTCCTATGGCTACACCTTC.